This record covers a single TCR beta chain. Germline CDR1 KGHSH, CDR2 LQKENI. The CDR3 is 18 amino acids. Trimming removed 3 bases at V and 1 base at J, with 21 bases between. The data belong to a study of T-cell memory formation after mild COVID-19. TCRdb processed the 5' RACE reads anew with MiXCR; each CDR3 protein has one entry. The sample contains 270,000 or so distinct CDR3 sequences, around 17% of which appear only once. The receptor's source is a man between 18 and 29 years old who had mild COVID-19 (a few samples of this study predate the infection). Cell type and time point are not known. V usage is TRBV18 and J usage is TRBJ1-1, with D tentatively TRBD1 (5 bases). The sample taken for sequencing was PBMCs or a T cell subset sorted from them (not recorded which). CDR3 DNA sequence: TGTGCCAGCTCACCTTCGAAACTTTCGATAGGGACGAACACTGAAGCTTTCTTT. Amino acid sequence: CASSPSKLSIGTNTEAFF.